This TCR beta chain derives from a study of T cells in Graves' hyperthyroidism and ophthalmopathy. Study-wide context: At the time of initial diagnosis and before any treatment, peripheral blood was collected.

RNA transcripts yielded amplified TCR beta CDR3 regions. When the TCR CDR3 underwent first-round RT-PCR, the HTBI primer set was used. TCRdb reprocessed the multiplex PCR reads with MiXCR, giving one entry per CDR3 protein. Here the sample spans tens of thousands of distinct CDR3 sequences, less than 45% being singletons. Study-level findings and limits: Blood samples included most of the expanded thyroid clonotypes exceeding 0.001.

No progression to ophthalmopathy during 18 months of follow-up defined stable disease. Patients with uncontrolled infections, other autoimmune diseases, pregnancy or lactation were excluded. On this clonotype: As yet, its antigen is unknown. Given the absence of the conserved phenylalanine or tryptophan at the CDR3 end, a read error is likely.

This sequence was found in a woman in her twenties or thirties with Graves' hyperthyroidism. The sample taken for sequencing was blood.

CDR3 DNA sequence: TGTGCCAGCAGTAGAAGGGTGGCCAAAAACATTCAGTACGTC. This sequence encodes CASSRRVAKNIQYV. The chain recombines TRBV28 with TRBJ2-5; D is uncertain. The DNA end lines up better with TRBJ2-4; the J call may be wrong. Germline assignment: CDR1 MDHEN and CDR2 SYDVKM. CDR3 length: 14 amino acids.